The following is a T cell receptor (beta chain) sequence with its context. Its target is not known. This sample's time point: week 11, during vaccination. Vaccination used 300 ug of mutant IDH1 20-mer peptide per dose, with topical imiquimod. This entry belongs to a study of a mutant IDH1 vaccine in newly diagnosed glioma. Study in general: Treated patients had a mean age of around 39 years and a sex split that was roughly 60% male and roughly 40% female. The earlier regimen, radiotherapy, temozolomide, or both, was most often both. Study results and limitations: Pseudoprogression apparently lacked any relation to changes in top peripheral T cell clonotypes.

The germline V gene encodes CDR1 SEHNR and CDR2 FQNEAQ (reference sequence). V lost 5 bases and J 0 bases, leaving 8 bases between the germline ends. The CDR3 consists of 13 residues. TCRdb keeps only in-frame clones here, not all; method: immunoSEQ multiplex PCR. The repertoire holds around 60,000 clones, with 84% as singletons. The chain couples TRBV7-9 to TRBJ2-7; TRBD2 is a possible D gene (6 bases). Sequenced material: PBMCs, taken from a glioma patient whose treatment included an IDH1 peptide vaccine. This clonotype was sampled from a woman aged 50 to 60 with glioma. The CDR3 DNA reads TGTGCCAGCAGCGGGGGGAGCTCCTACGAGCAGTACTTC. Translation: CASSGGSSYEQYF.